Presented here are 8 T cell receptor beta chains from one specimen sequenced in a study of cytomegalovirus exposure and HLA in healthy donors. The protocol was immunoSEQ multiplex PCR, while the TCRdb copy is restricted to in-frame clones and leaves out a portion. The sample includes about 240,000 clones, around 85% of them seen just once. Sequenced: PBMCs. Receptors were obtained from a woman aged 30 to 39 in good health and CMV-seropositive.

The chain uses TRBV7-6 and TRBJ2-3, with D maybe TRBD2 (6 bases). Germline CDR1 reads SGHVS; CDR2 reads FNYEAQ. CDR3 length: 16 residues. The V and J ends lost 1 base and 0 bases respectively, with 11 bases between them. This chain's CDR3 is CASSLGSGLSTDTQYF. CDR3 DNA sequence: TGTGCCAGCAGCTTAGGAAGCGGGCTTAGCACAGATACGCAGTATTTT. Combining the CDR3 with reference TRBV7-6 and TRBJ2-3 gives the whole variable domain GAGVSQSPRYKVTKRGQDVALRCDPISGHVSLYWYRQALGQGPEFLTYFNYEAQQDKSGLPNDRFSAERPEGSISTLTIQRTEQRDSAMYRCASSLGSGLSTDTQYFGPGTRLTVL.

V usage is TRBV4-1 and J usage is TRBJ2-3; D is unresolved. CDR3 length: 14 residues. Germline CDR1 and CDR2: MGHRA and YSYEKL. V dropped 5 bases and J dropped 6 bases, with 15 bases sitting between them. The CDR3 loop is CASSLAEFGDTQYF. CDR3 nucleotide sequence: TGCGCCAGCAGCTTGGCGGAGTTTGGGGATACGCAGTATTTT.

The chain carries TRBV4-2 and TRBJ2-2, with 9 bases fitting TRBD2. This CDR3 region has 17 residues. From germline, CDR1 is LGHNA and CDR2 YNFKEQ. The trim removed 3 bases at V and 0 bases at J, leaving 5 bases unmatched. This CDR3 reads CASSHHGLASNTGELFF. The CDR3 DNA is TGTGCCAGCAGCCATCACGGACTAGCGTCGAACACCGGGGAGCTGTTTTTT.

The rearrangement links TRBV14 to TRBJ2-2, with TRBD2 as a possible D gene (5 bases). The CDR3 has 15 residues. Germline V CDR1 and CDR2: SGHDN, FVKESK. V lost 1 base and J lost 6, with 12 bases in between. The CDR3 sequence is CASSQVVAGAGELFF. The CDR3 DNA is TGTGCCAGCAGCCAAGTGGTCGCGGGCGCCGGGGAGCTGTTTTTT.

This chain joins TRBV6-6 and TRBJ2-3; D remains unclear. There are 15 residues in the CDR3. Germline loops: CDR1 MNHNY, CDR2 SVGAGI (reference sequence). The V end lost 0 bases, the J end lost 2 bases, and 9 bases lay between the germline ends. CDR3: CASSYSIGSTDTQYF. CDR3 in DNA: TGTGCCAGCAGTTACTCGATCGGGTCCACAGATACGCAGTATTTT.

This chain links TRBV27 with TRBJ2-1; 15 bases are a match to TRBD2. Germline-derived CDR1 and CDR2 are MNHEY and SMNVEV (reference sequence). The V gene end was trimmed by 6 bases and the J gene end by 8 bases; junction bases not matched to a gene: 5. The CDR3 spans 15 residues. The CDR3 protein is CASSPGLAGGYEQFF. For the CDR3, the DNA is TGTGCCAGCAGCCCCGGACTAGCGGGAGGGTATGAGCAGTTCTTC.

This sequence joins TRBV27 and TRBJ2-7, with TRBD2 matching 9 bases. The CDR3 loop spans 17 amino acids. CDR1 is MNHEY and CDR2 is SMNVEV in the germline V gene (reference sequence). With V trimmed by 5 bases and J by 3 bases, 14 bases remained unmatched. CDR3 protein: CASSLSPGTSKHYEQYF. DNA for the CDR3: TGTGCCAGCAGTCTCAGCCCCGGGACTAGCAAACACTACGAGCAGTACTTC.

The rearrangement links TRBV30 to TRBJ2-7, with TRBD1 identical over 8 bases. J was trimmed by 4 bases and V by 2 bases; bases with no gene match: 7. This CDR3 has 14 residues. Germline CDR1 is GTSNPN and CDR2 is SVGIG (reference sequence). The CDR3 DNA follows: TGTGCCTGGAGTACCGGACAGGGTTGGTACGAGCAGTACTTC. Its translation: CAWSTGQGWYEQYF.